One sample yielded the 32 T cell receptor beta chains listed below, sequenced in a study of human T cells and chemical hapten exposure. TCRdb used MiXCR to reprocess the RACE reads, holding one entry per CDR3 protein. The table lists tens of thousands of distinct CDR3 sequences, around 10% of them singletons, with roughly 3.5% in the top ten. Regarding time point: pre-sensitization, week 0. Treatment of the sample: therapeutic diphenylcyclopropenone sensitization with weekly scalp DPC. The sample in question was whole blood, obtained in connection with sensitization to the hapten diphenylcyclopropenone (DPC). These receptors originate from a middle-aged woman with alopecia areata. Some clones in this sample may be carry-over from other donors' samples.

This chain joins TRBV7-9 and TRBJ1-2, with D tentatively TRBD1 (5 bases). The CDR3 sequence is 14 residues long. V shed 4 bases and J shed 2 bases, with 11 bases lying between them. The germline V gene encodes CDR1 SEHNR and CDR2 FQNEAQ (reference sequence). The CDR3, as DNA: TGTGCCAGCAGCTGGGGAACAGGAAACTATGGCTACACCTTC. It translates to CASSWGTGNYGYTF.

This clonotype was seen at least ten times. The chain combines TRBV27 with TRBJ1-3, with D tentatively TRBD1 (5 bases). Per germline, CDR1 MNHEY and CDR2 SMNVEV (reference sequence). Trimming took 6 bases from V and 0 from J, leaving 12 bases between them. This CDR3 region has 15 residues. The CDR3 DNA reads as TGTGCCAGCAGGGAAACAGGTTTCTCTGGAAACACCATATATTTT. It yields the protein CASRETGFSGNTIYF.

Only a few counts were recorded for this clonotype. V is TRBV28 and J is TRBJ2-3; D call uncertain. CDR1 is MDHEN and CDR2 is SYDVKM in the germline V gene. This CDR3 comprises 15 residues. Trimming removed 3 bases from V and 1 base from J, with 11 bases in between. CDR3 in amino acids: CASSLVKSGTDTQYF. CDR3 nucleotides: TGTGCCAGCAGTTTGGTGAAATCGGGCACAGATACGCAGTATTTT.

There are many counts of this clonotype. The CDR3, as DNA: TGTGCCAGCAGCTTTGCCCTGGGCACTGAAGCTTTCTTT. Translated: CASSFALGTEAFF. J is TRBJ1-1 and V is TRBV5-4, with D unresolved. The CDR3 is 13 residues long. Trimming left V 2 bases short and J 4 bases short, with 9 bases between. CDR1 SGHNT and CDR2 YYREEE come from the germline V gene (reference sequence). Full variable domain (outside the CDR3, taken from reference TRBV5-4 and TRBJ1-1): ETGVTQSPTHLIKTRGQQVTLRCSSQSGHNTVSWYQQALGQGPQFIFQYYREEENGRGNFPPRFSGLQFPNYSSELNVNALELDDSALYLCASSFALGTEAFFGQGTRLTVV.

About this clonotype: At one end the junction does not follow the germline gene, possibly because of a read error. The chain uses TRBV5-1 and TRBJ2-3; D possibly uses TRBD1 or TRBD2 (5 bases each). This CDR3 is 13 amino acids long. Germline loops: CDR1 SGHRS, CDR2 YFSETQ. CDR3 sequence reads: CVSSWDSTDTQYF. The CDR3, as DNA: TGCGTCAGCAGCTGGGACAGCACAGATACGCAGTATTTT.

This clonotype was picked up many times. V and J are TRBV4-3 and TRBJ2-1, with 11 bases matching TRBD2. Germline CDR1 LGHNA, CDR2 YSLEER. J lost 14 bases, V lost 2 bases, and 5 bases had no gene match. The length of the CDR3 is 13 residues. CDR3 loop: CASSQISGRVKFF. In DNA form, the CDR3 reads TGCGCCAGCAGCCAAATTAGCGGGAGGGTTAAGTTCTTC.

In this sample, this clonotype turned up many times. This chain joins TRBV12-3 or TRBV12-4 and TRBJ2-1; 7 positions match TRBD2. The CDR3 length is 14 residues. Trimming removed 5 bases from V and 4 bases from J; junction bases left unmatched: 5. The CDR3 DNA follows: TGTGCCAGCAGTCCGGGACTACTTTACAATGAGCAGTTCTTC. Encoded protein: CASSPGLLYNEQFF.

This clonotype was seen many times. The genes are TRBV11-2 and TRBJ1-2; perhaps TRBD1 as D (5 bases). The germline V and J ends were trimmed by 6 bases and 8 bases, with 16 bases remaining between them. The CDR3 covers 13 residues. Per the germline V gene, CDR1 is SGHAT and CDR2 is FQNNGV. The CDR3 DNA reads as TGTGCCAGCAGGTCCTGGGGCCGTCGGGGCTACACCTTC. Its protein is CASRSWGRRGYTF.

The chain joins TRBV5-1 to TRBJ1-2, with TRBD1 matching 7 bases. The CDR3 loop spans 12 amino acids. Germline V gene sequence: CDR1 SGHRS, CDR2 YFSETQ. The CDR3 nucleotides are TGCGCTTCGAAAGGGGGCGTAGGCGGCTACACCTTC. Its translation is CASKGGVGGYTF.

This clonotype has a handful of counts. The CDR3 region is CASSYRGLVSPLHF. The CDR3 region has the DNA TGTGCCAGCAGTTACAGGGGGCTAGTGTCACCCCTCCACTTT. The chain recombines TRBV14 with TRBJ1-6, with TRBD1 matching over 9 bases. The CDR3 is 14 amino acids. V trimming: 6 bases; J trimming: 10 bases; junction bases outside the gene matches: 7. Germline lookup yields CDR1 SGHDN and CDR2 FVKESK.

This clonotype has a count of ten or more. J is TRBJ2-3 and V is TRBV20-1; 8 nucleotides agree with TRBD2. The CDR3 runs 16 residues. With V trimmed by 0 bases and J by 11 bases, 16 bases remained unmatched. Per the germline V gene, CDR1 is DFQATT and CDR2 is SNEGSKA (reference sequence). CDR3 region: CSARDPDRPGLALQYF. The CDR3 nucleotides are TGCAGTGCTAGAGACCCCGACAGGCCAGGACTAGCCCTGCAGTATTTT.

In this sample, this clonotype turned up many times. The V and J genes are TRBV7-3 and TRBJ2-1; no clear D. The germline V gene encodes CDR1 SGHTA and CDR2 FQGTGA. CDR3 length equals 14 residues. Trimming pared 5 bases from V and 9 bases from J, leaving 17 bases between. The CDR3 spells CASSPIRAHGEQFF. The CDR3 coding sequence is TGTGCCAGCAGCCCTATAAGGGCCCACGGTGAGCAGTTCTTC.

The V gene is TRBV18, the J gene TRBJ2-2; no firm D call. The CDR3 runs 16 residues. The germline V gene has CDR1 KGHSH and CDR2 LQKENI. Between the trimmed V and J ends, which lost 3 bases and 1 base, there was a span of 12 bases. CDR3 region: CASSPQAGLNTGELFF. Written as DNA, the CDR3 is TGTGCCAGCTCACCCCAGGCAGGCTTGAACACCGGGGAGCTGTTTTTT.

Many counts were recorded for this clonotype. The chain recombines TRBV7-2 with TRBJ2-1; D ambiguous. The CDR3 is 15 residues long. The germline V and J ends were trimmed by 3 bases and 0 bases, with 9 bases remaining between them. The V gene's germline CDR1 is SGHTA and CDR2 FQGNSA. The CDR3 region is CASSLGSPSYNEQFF. The DNA of the CDR3 is TGTGCCAGCAGCTTGGGCAGTCCCTCCTACAATGAGCAGTTCTTC. The full variable domain, with the rest looked up from reference TRBV7-2 and TRBJ2-1, is GAGVSQSPSNKVTEKGKDVELRCDPISGHTALYWYRQSLGQGLEFLIYFQGNSAPDKSGLPSDRFSAERTGGSVSTLTIQRTQQEDSAVYLCASSLGSPSYNEQFFGPGTRLTVL.

The chain couples TRBV18 to TRBJ1-1; no clear D. CDR3 length: 15 amino acids. The germline gives CDR1 KGHSH, CDR2 LQKENI. With 0 bases removed from V and 1 base from J, the gap between germline ends came to 9 bases. DNA for the CDR3: TGTGCCAGCTCACCACCGTCTTTGGGGAACACTGAAGCTTTCTTT. It encodes CASSPPSLGNTEAFF.

There are many counts of this clonotype. This chain links TRBV29-1 with TRBJ1-1; the D is unclear. The V gene's germline CDR1 is SQVTM and CDR2 ANQGSEA. The CDR3 has 12 amino acids. V gave up 7 bases and J gave up 1 base, with 10 bases separating them. CDR3 nucleotide sequence: TGCAGCGGATCTTACCGGAACACTGAAGCTTTCTTT. Protein product: CSGSYRNTEAFF.

This clonotype showed up many times. The V and J genes are TRBV5-1 and TRBJ2-1; D is perhaps TRBD1 (6 bases). CDR1 is SGHRS, CDR2 YFSETQ, per germline. The V gene lost 0 bases and the J gene lost 5 bases, with 9 bases spanning the gap. This CDR3 region has 14 residues. The CDR3 here is CASSLGDINNEQFF. In DNA, the CDR3 is TGCGCCAGCAGCTTGGGGGACATTAACAATGAGCAGTTCTTC.

This clonotype appeared many times. The chain uses TRBV5-1 and TRBJ1-6; tentative D call: TRBD1 (6 bases). The ends were cut back, 4 bases at V and 5 bases at J, with 13 bases in the middle. Germline V gene data show CDR1 as SGHRS and CDR2 as YFSETQ. The CDR3 is 15 residues long. This CDR3 is CASSPPGADNSPLHF. In DNA, the CDR3 is TGCGCCAGCAGCCCTCCGGGGGCTGATAATTCACCCCTCCACTTT.

This clonotype was counted at least ten times. The rearrangement uses TRBV18 and TRBJ2-3, with no clear D. This CDR3 region has 15 residues. Trimming took 3 bases from V and 0 from J, leaving 10 bases between them. CDR1 and CDR2 (germline): KGHSH, LQKENI. CDR3 nucleotide sequence: TGTGCCAGCTCACCCCGGACGTCTAGCACAGATACGCAGTATTTT. Translating it yields CASSPRTSSTDTQYF.

As for this clonotype: Relative to the germline gene, one junction end is altered; a read error may explain this. This sequence joins TRBV7-7 and TRBJ2-1; TRBD1 matches 7 bases. The CDR3 runs to 14 residues. The germline CDR1 and CDR2 sequences are SSHAT and FNYEAQ (reference sequence). The CDR3 DNA sequence: TGTGCTAGCAGTGAGTCGGGACAGAGCCTGGAGCAGTTCTTC. It encodes CASSESGQSLEQFF.

In this sample, this clonotype turned up many times. The rearrangement links TRBV7-2 to TRBJ2-7, with 7 bases fitting TRBD2. V gave up 5 bases and J gave up 0 bases; unmatched junction bases: 7. The length of the CDR3 is 15 residues. Germline V CDR1 and CDR2: SGHTA, FQGNSA. The CDR3 loop reads CASSQTWGGSYEQYF. The CDR3 DNA reads TGTGCCAGCAGCCAAACGTGGGGGGGCTCCTACGAGCAGTACTTC.

In this sample, this clonotype turned up many times. The gene calls are TRBV3-1 and TRBJ2-7, with D perhaps being TRBD1 or TRBD2 (6 bases each). Trimming left V 4 bases short and J 7 bases short, with 14 bases between. CDR1 and CDR2 from the germline V gene are LGHDT and YNNKEL (reference sequence). This CDR3 region has 13 residues. The CDR3 DNA follows: TGTGCCAGCAGCCTCCGGGGGCTTATGGAGCAGTACTTC. This gives the protein CASSLRGLMEQYF.

The chain's CDR3 is CASSLVRAGHGYTF. The CDR3 DNA reads as TGTGCCAGCAGCTTAGTGAGGGCCGGCCATGGCTACACCTTC. This chain joins TRBV7-2 and TRBJ1-2; no clear D gene. Germline V gives CDR1 SGHTA, CDR2 FQGNSA. Trimming left V 1 base short and J 6 bases short, with 12 bases between. The CDR3 covers 14 residues. Combining the CDR3 with reference TRBV7-2 and TRBJ1-2 gives the whole variable domain GAGVSQSPSNKVTEKGKDVELRCDPISGHTALYWYRQSLGQGLEFLIYFQGNSAPDKSGLPSDRFSAERTGGSVSTLTIQRTQQEDSAVYLCASSLVRAGHGYTFGSGTRLTVV.

This clonotype was counted ten times or more. For the CDR3, the DNA is TGTGCCGTGACTAGCGGGGGACGCACAGATACGCAGTATTTT. Amino acid sequence: CAVTSGGRTDTQYF. This chain uses TRBV7-2 with TRBJ2-3, with 12 bases identical to TRBD2. Germline CDR1 and CDR2: SGHTA and FQGNSA. This CDR3 is built from 14 residues. V trimming: 11 bases; J trimming: 1 base; junction bases outside the gene matches: 4.

This clonotype was seen a few times. The V and J genes are TRBV20-1 and TRBJ1-2, with a weak D call TRBD1 (6 bases). V was clipped by 3 bases and J by 4 bases, with 12 bases between them. There are 13 residues in the CDR3. The V gene's germline CDR1 is DFQATT and CDR2 SNEGSKA (reference sequence). The CDR3 region has the DNA TGCAGTGCTAGTGCGGACAGCAGCTATGGCTACACCTTC. It specifies CSASADSSYGYTF.

The J gene is TRBJ2-7, the V gene TRBV6-2 or TRBV6-3; the D is unclear. This CDR3 region has 15 residues. Trimming stripped 6 bases from V and 4 bases from J, with 19 bases between. Germline CDR1 and CDR2: MNHEY and SVGEGT. The CDR3 is CASSAWESGDYEQYF. CDR3 DNA: TGTGCCAGCAGCGCTTGGGAATCAGGCGATTACGAGCAGTACTTC.

This clonotype was recorded a few times. The J gene is TRBJ2-3, the V gene TRBV6-1; 10 bases align to TRBD1. V was clipped by 6 bases and J by 5 bases; unmatched bases: 14. The CDR3 runs to 17 residues. Germline CDR1 MNHNS, CDR2 SASEGT. The CDR3 DNA follows: TGTGCCAGCAGGACCGGTTGGACAGGGGGTTCTAGAGATACGCAGTATTTT. Amino acids: CASRTGWTGGSRDTQYF.

The J gene is TRBJ2-7, the V gene TRBV7-2; 10 bases agree with TRBD2. Germline V lookup: CDR1 SGHTA, CDR2 FQGNSA. Trimming took 2 bases from V and 0 from J; bases not matched to a gene: 10. This CDR3 comprises 18 residues. The CDR3 sequence is CASSLYGSGGLSSYEQYF. The CDR3 DNA sequence: TGTGCCAGCAGCTTATATGGTAGCGGGGGGCTTAGCTCCTACGAGCAGTACTTC.

With regard to this clonotype: One base away lies a much larger clone, so this may be a sequencing read error. The chain combines TRBV5-5 with TRBJ2-3, with TRBD1 identical over 9 bases. With 2 bases clipped from V and 3 bases from J, the junction kept 10 bases outside the gene matches. Germline V gene data show CDR1 as SGHKS and CDR2 as YYEKEE (reference sequence). The CDR3 sequence is 17 residues long. This CDR3 reads CASSLLGTGRWTDTQYF. For the CDR3, the DNA is TGTGCCAGCAGCTTACTGGGGACAGGGAGGTGGACAGATACGCAGTATTTT. Complete variable domain (other parts from reference TRBV5-5 and TRBJ2-3): DAGVTQSPTHLIKTRGQQVTLRCSPISGHKSVSWYQQVLGQGPQFIFQYYEKEERGRGNFPDRFSARQFPNYSSELNVNALLLGDSALYLCASSLLGTGRWTDTQYFGPGTRLTVL.

This clonotype was picked up a small number of times. V is TRBV7-6 and J is TRBJ2-1, with 10 bases identical to TRBD2. The germline CDR1 and CDR2 sequences are SGHVS and FNYEAQ. The CDR3 is 15 residues long. Trimming cost V 5 bases and J 6 bases; bases outside gene matches: 7. The CDR3 loop is CASSRGLARGNEQFF. CDR3 nucleotide sequence: TGTGCCAGCAGCCGGGGACTAGCGAGGGGCAATGAGCAGTTCTTC.

This clonotype was seen many times. The gene calls are TRBV12-3 or TRBV12-4 and TRBJ2-1, with D hard to call. Trimming took 2 bases from V and 5 from J, leaving 4 bases between them. The CDR3 extends over 12 amino acids. The CDR3 reads CASSLNNNEQFF. CDR3 in DNA: TGTGCCAGCAGTTTAAACAACAATGAGCAGTTCTTC.

This clonotype has just a few counts. The chain recombines TRBV10-3 with TRBJ1-5; D unclear. CDR1 and CDR2 from the germline V gene are ENHRY and SYGVKD. The CDR3 sequence is 14 residues long. Trimming removed 3 bases from V and 0 bases from J, with 6 bases in between. The chain's CDR3 is CAISDTNSNQPQHF. The CDR3 DNA reads TGTGCCATCAGTGATACGAATAGCAATCAGCCCCAGCATTTT.